The 5 T cell receptor beta chains below all came from one sample that was sequenced in a study of CD8 T cells in Susac syndrome. RNA was extracted with the RNeasy kit, and a quantity of roughly 0.5 to 1 ug was reverse transcribed using random hexamers. TCRdb re-called the immunoSEQ multiplex PCR reads through MiXCR, storing one row per CDR3 protein. The sample records roughly 120,000 distinct CDR3 sequences, 85% to 95% being singletons. Material: CD4+ T cells from PBMCs. The source of these receptors is a human donor with multiple sclerosis.

The V gene is TRBV6-5, the J gene TRBJ2-1; D is ambiguous. The CDR3 contains 13 residues. Trimming cost V 4 bases and J 2 bases, with 6 bases left between them. Germline CDR1 and CDR2: MNHEY and SVGAGI. The CDR3 sequence: CASSLTTYNEQFF. In nucleotides, the CDR3 is TGTGCCAGCAGTTTAACTACCTACAATGAGCAGTTCTTC.

The chain has TRBV19 and TRBJ1-1; D ambiguous. Trimming stripped 8 bases from V and 6 bases from J, with 10 bases between. This CDR3 contains 11 residues. The V gene's germline CDR1 is LNHDA and CDR2 SQIVND (reference sequence). DNA for the CDR3: TGTGCCAGTTCCAGAATGGCTGAAGCTTTCTTT. Translating it yields CASSRMAEAFF.

V usage is TRBV15 and J usage is TRBJ1-2, with 7 bases aligning to TRBD1. The CDR3 totals 15 residues. The germline V gene encodes CDR1 LNHNV and CDR2 YYDKDF (reference sequence). Trimming at V came to 0 bases and at J to 8 bases, leaving 9 bases not matched to a gene. CDR3 sequence: CATSRDPTGTGGYTF. The CDR3 DNA is TGTGCCACCAGCAGAGATCCGACAGGGACGGGCGGCTACACCTTC.

J is TRBJ1-5 and V is TRBV12-3 or TRBV12-4; possible D gene TRBD1, 6 bases. The CDR3 runs to 14 residues. V dropped 2 bases and J dropped 6 bases, with 11 bases sitting between them. The CDR3 sequence: CASSLQTGIQPQHF. The CDR3 DNA sequence: TGTGCCAGCAGTTTACAAACAGGGATTCAGCCCCAGCATTTT.

The chain combines TRBV19 with TRBJ1-1; D gene uncertain. CDR1 is LNHDA and CDR2 is SQIVND in the germline V gene (reference sequence). This CDR3 is built from 14 residues. V lost 7 bases, J lost 3 bases, and 15 bases lay in between. The CDR3: CASKIPGIDTEAFF. CDR3 DNA: TGTGCCAGTAAAATCCCGGGGATTGACACTGAAGCTTTCTTT. Supplemented by reference TRBV19 and TRBJ1-1, the full variable domain reads DGGITQSPKYLFRKEGQNVTLSCEQNLNHDAMYWYRQDPGQGLRLIYYSQIVNDFQKGDIAEGYSVSREKKESFPLTVTSAQKNPTAFYLCASKIPGIDTEAFFGQGTRLTVV.